This note documents a single T cell receptor (beta chain) sequence. These data are taken from a study of blood T cell repertoires in COVID-19. The CDR3 is made up of 13 amino acids. V lost 0 bases and J 4 bases, leaving 7 bases between the germline ends. Germline V gene data show CDR1 as SGHRS and CDR2 as YFSETQ. Sequencing used immunoSEQ multiplex PCR; TCRdb keeps in-frame clones, though not all of them. This table holds 200,000 or so clones, roughly 85% found once. The source of this sequence is a woman aged 40-49 years with acute COVID-19. This chain joins TRBV5-1 and TRBJ1-2; the D gene is possibly TRBD1 (5 bases). The sequencing sample was made of PBMCs or T cells enriched from blood (not recorded which). In DNA, the CDR3 is TGCGCCAGCAGCTTGGCCGACAGCTATGGCTACACCTTC. Amino acid sequence: CASSLADSYGYTF.